Listed below are T cell receptor beta chains from one sample, sequenced in a study of T-cell reconstitution after alpha-beta-depleted transplantation in children. TCRdb analysed the PCR reads with MiXCR anew, one entry per CDR3 protein. The sample has hundreds of thousands of distinct CDR3 sequences; 16% are singletons. This specimen was PBMCs from the stem cell graft donor, taken from the stem cell graft. The receptors were sampled from a human donor who donated a stem cell graft to a child with acute myeloid leukemia. The CDR3 runs from the conserved cysteine through the conserved F or W. A D gene is named only where the DNA matches it firmly. Clone size, where shown, is once, few, many, or a class for clones that have expanded.

J gene: TRBJ1-5; D gene: NA; V gene: TRBV5-2; clone size: once; CDR3 protein: CAMGPGGDRKGQPQHF; CDR3 DNA: TGTGCCATGGGCCCCGGGGGGGACAGGAAGGGGCAGCCCCAGCATTTT
J gene: TRBJ1-1; D gene: NA; V gene: TRBV7-9; clone size: few; CDR3 protein: CASSPLTEAFF; CDR3 DNA: TGTGCCAGCAGTCCGCTCACTGAAGCTTTCTTT
J gene: TRBJ2-1; D gene: NA; V gene: TRBV7-7; clone size: many; CDR3 protein: CASSLATGFNEQFF; CDR3 DNA: TGTGCCAGCAGCTTAGCAACAGGTTTCAATGAGCAGTTCTTC
J gene: TRBJ2-2; D gene: NA; V gene: TRBV15; clone size: many; CDR3 protein: CATSRATGELFF; CDR3 DNA: TGTGCCACCAGCAGAGCTACCGGGGAGCTGTTTTTT
J gene: TRBJ2-1; D gene: TRBD1; V gene: TRBV5-1; clone size: many; CDR3 protein: CASSLTGGNSYNEQFF; CDR3 DNA: TGCGCCAGCAGCTTAACAGGGGGAAACTCCTACAATGAGCAGTTCTTC
J gene: TRBJ1-1; D gene: TRBD1; V gene: TRBV20-1; clone size: many; CDR3 protein: CSARDSGTGNTEAFF; CDR3 DNA: TGCAGTGCTAGAGATTCCGGGACAGGGAACACTGAAGCTTTCTTT
J gene: TRBJ1-1; D gene: NA; V gene: TRBV10-3; clone size: NA; CDR3 protein: CAAGGVITGTEAFF; CDR3 DNA: TGTGCCGCGGGGGGGGTTATCACGGGGACTGAAGCTTTCTTT
J gene: TRBJ2-4; D gene: TRBD2; V gene: TRBV20-1; clone size: few; CDR3 protein: CSAPGLAGNIQYF; CDR3 DNA: TGCAGTGCTCCGGGACTAGCGGGAAACATTCAGTACTTC
J gene: TRBJ1-1; D gene: NA; V gene: TRBV5-6; clone size: few; CDR3 protein: CASSLAIMVSEAFF; CDR3 DNA: TGTGCCAGCAGCTTGGCCATTATGGTCTCTGAAGCTTTCTTT
J gene: TRBJ2-3; D gene: TRBD2; V gene: TRBV7-6; clone size: few; CDR3 protein: CASSPHPGTSGAPQYF; CDR3 DNA: TGTGCCAGCAGCCCGCACCCCGGGACTAGCGGGGCACCGCAGTATTTT
J gene: TRBJ2-1; D gene: TRBD1; V gene: TRBV7-9; clone size: few; CDR3 protein: CASSSPGTAYNEQFF; CDR3 DNA: TGTGCCAGCAGCTCGCCGGGGACAGCCTACAATGAGCAGTTCTTC
J gene: TRBJ1-1; D gene: NA; V gene: TRBV20-1; clone size: few; CDR3 protein: CSATTEDPTEAFF; CDR3 DNA: TGCAGTGCCACAACGGAGGACCCTACTGAAGCTTTCTTT
J gene: TRBJ2-2; D gene: TRBD2; V gene: TRBV20-1; clone size: NA; CDR3 protein: CSARAGLVGGGGELFF; CDR3 DNA: TGCAGTGCTAGAGCGGGACTAGTGGGGGGCGGCGGGGAGCTGTTTTTT
J gene: TRBJ2-1; D gene: NA; V gene: TRBV4-1; clone size: NA; CDR3 protein: CASSQEVRGPYNEQFF; CDR3 DNA: TGCGCCAGCAGCCAAGAAGTACGGGGGCCGTACAATGAGCAGTTCTTC
J gene: TRBJ2-5; D gene: NA; V gene: TRBV4-2; clone size: few; CDR3 protein: CASSQMKGPEETQYF; CDR3 DNA: TGTGCCAGCAGCCAAATGAAGGGGCCCGAGGAGACCCAGTACTTC
J gene: TRBJ2-7; D gene: NA; V gene: TRBV5-1; clone size: NA; CDR3 protein: CASSLWRVDYEQYF; CDR3 DNA: TGCGCCAGCAGCTTGTGGAGAGTGGACTACGAGCAGTACTTC
J gene: TRBJ2-1; D gene: TRBD2; V gene: TRBV27; clone size: few; CDR3 protein: CASSSPGAGGSNEQFF; CDR3 DNA: TGTGCCAGCAGTTCCCCCGGGGCGGGGGGAAGTAATGAGCAGTTCTTC
J gene: TRBJ2-2; D gene: NA; V gene: TRBV20-1; clone size: few; CDR3 protein: CSARPWSQGKLNTGELFF; CDR3 DNA: TGCAGTGCTAGACCTTGGAGCCAGGGGAAACTGAACACCGGGGAGCTGTTTTTT
J gene: TRBJ2-3; D gene: NA; V gene: TRBV6-5; clone size: many; CDR3 protein: CASSYSARETSTDTQYF; CDR3 DNA: TGTGCCAGCAGTTACTCTGCCAGGGAAACTAGCACAGATACGCAGTATTTT
J gene: TRBJ1-1; D gene: TRBD1; V gene: TRBV27; clone size: few; CDR3 protein: CASSSLQGIYTEAFF; CDR3 DNA: TGTGCCAGCAGTTCCTTACAGGGGATTTACACTGAAGCTTTCTTT
J gene: TRBJ1-2; D gene: NA; V gene: TRBV5-5; clone size: many; CDR3 protein: CASRSGWGTYGYTF; CDR3 DNA: TGTGCCAGCAGGTCGGGCTGGGGAACCTATGGCTACACCTTC
J gene: TRBJ1-6; D gene: NA; V gene: TRBV5-1; clone size: NA; CDR3 protein: CATRTELNSPLHF; CDR3 DNA: TGCGCCACCCGGACAGAACTAAATTCACCCCTCCACTTT
J gene: TRBJ2-3; D gene: NA; V gene: TRBV5-1; clone size: few; CDR3 protein: CASSSQGTSTDTQYF; CDR3 DNA: TGCGCCAGCAGCTCGCAGGGTACCAGCACAGATACGCAGTATTTT
J gene: TRBJ2-1; D gene: NA; V gene: TRBV20-1; clone size: many; CDR3 protein: CSARQPRGNEQFF; CDR3 DNA: TGCAGTGCTAGACAGCCCAGGGGTAATGAGCAGTTCTTC
J gene: TRBJ2-7; D gene: NA; V gene: TRBV21-1; clone size: NA; CDR3 protein: CARRGRSYEQYF; CDR3 DNA: TGTGCCCGGCGGGGGCGGTCCTACGAGCAGTACTTC
J gene: TRBJ2-7; D gene: TRBD1; V gene: TRBV20-1; clone size: many; CDR3 protein: CSASRQGSAYEQYF; CDR3 DNA: TGCAGTGCTAGCCGACAGGGAAGCGCCTACGAGCAGTACTTC
J gene: TRBJ2-1; D gene: NA; V gene: TRBV12-3/TRBV12-4; clone size: many; CDR3 protein: CASSTDRDNEQFF; CDR3 DNA: TGTGCCAGCAGTACCGACAGAGACAATGAGCAGTTCTTC
J gene: TRBJ1-2; D gene: NA; V gene: TRBV12-3/TRBV12-4; clone size: many; CDR3 protein: CASRTSYGYTF; CDR3 DNA: TGTGCCAGCAGGACTTCCTATGGCTACACCTTC
J gene: TRBJ2-7; D gene: TRBD2; V gene: TRBV20-1; clone size: NA; CDR3 protein: CSAAEGLAGAQDERYF; CDR3 DNA: TGCAGTGCTGCCGAAGGACTAGCGGGAGCCCAAGACGAGCGGTACTTC
J gene: TRBJ2-5; D gene: TRBD2; V gene: TRBV10-3; clone size: NA; CDR3 protein: CAISVTSEASTQYF; CDR3 DNA: TGTGCCATCAGTGTAACTAGCGAGGCCTCGACCCAGTACTTC